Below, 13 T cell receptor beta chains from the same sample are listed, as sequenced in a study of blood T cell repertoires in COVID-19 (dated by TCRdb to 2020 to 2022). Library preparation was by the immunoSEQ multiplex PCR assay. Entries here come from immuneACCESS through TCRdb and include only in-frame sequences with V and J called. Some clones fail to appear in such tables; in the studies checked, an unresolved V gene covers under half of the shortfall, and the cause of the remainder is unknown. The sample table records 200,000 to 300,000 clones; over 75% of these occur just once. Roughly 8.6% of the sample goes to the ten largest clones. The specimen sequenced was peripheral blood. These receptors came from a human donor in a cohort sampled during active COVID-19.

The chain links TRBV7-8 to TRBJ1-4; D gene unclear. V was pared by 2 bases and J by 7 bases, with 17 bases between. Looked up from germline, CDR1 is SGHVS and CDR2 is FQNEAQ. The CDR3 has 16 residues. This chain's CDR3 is CASSLMIGLLVEKLFF. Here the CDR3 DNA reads TGTGCCAGCAGCTTAATGATTGGTTTGCTAGTTGAAAAACTGTTTTTT.

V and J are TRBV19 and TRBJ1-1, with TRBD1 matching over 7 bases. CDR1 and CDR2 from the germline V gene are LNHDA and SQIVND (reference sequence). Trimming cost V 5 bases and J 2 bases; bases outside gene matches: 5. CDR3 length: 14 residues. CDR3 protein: CASSSGQSNTEAFF. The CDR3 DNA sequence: TGTGCCAGTAGTTCGGGACAGTCCAACACTGAAGCTTTCTTT.

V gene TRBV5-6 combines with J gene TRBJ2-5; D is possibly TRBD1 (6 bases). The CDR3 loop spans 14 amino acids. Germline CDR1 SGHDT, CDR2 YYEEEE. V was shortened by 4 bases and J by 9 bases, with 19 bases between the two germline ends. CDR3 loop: CASSPRPDSQAQYF. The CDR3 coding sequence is TGTGCCAGCAGCCCGAGGCCGGACAGCCAGGCCCAGTACTTC.

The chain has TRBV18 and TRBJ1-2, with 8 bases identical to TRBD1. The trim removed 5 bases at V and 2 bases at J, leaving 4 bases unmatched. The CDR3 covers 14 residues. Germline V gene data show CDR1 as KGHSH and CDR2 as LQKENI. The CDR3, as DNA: TGTGCCAGCTCAGCAGGGGGCGCAAACTATGGCTACACCTTC. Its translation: CASSAGGANYGYTF.

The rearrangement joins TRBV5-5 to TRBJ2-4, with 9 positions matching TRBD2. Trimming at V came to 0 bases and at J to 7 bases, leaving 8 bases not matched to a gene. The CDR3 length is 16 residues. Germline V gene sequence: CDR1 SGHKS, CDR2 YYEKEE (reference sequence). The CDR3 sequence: CASSLVGRLAGNIQYF. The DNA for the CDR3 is TGTGCCAGCAGCTTGGTAGGGCGGCTAGCGGGGAACATTCAGTACTTC.

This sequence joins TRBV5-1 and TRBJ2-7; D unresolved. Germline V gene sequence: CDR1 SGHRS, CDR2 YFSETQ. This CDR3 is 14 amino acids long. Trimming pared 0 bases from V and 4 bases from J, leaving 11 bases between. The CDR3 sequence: CASSLGPGEYEQYF. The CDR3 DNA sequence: TGCGCCAGCAGCTTGGGTCCCGGAGAATACGAGCAGTACTTC.

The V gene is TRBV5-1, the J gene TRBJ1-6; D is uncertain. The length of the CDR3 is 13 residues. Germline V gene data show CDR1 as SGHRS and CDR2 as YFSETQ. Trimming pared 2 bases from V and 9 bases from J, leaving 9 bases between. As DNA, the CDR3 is TGCGCCAGCAGCTTCGGAGACGGTTCACCCCTCCACTTT. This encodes CASSFGDGSPLHF.

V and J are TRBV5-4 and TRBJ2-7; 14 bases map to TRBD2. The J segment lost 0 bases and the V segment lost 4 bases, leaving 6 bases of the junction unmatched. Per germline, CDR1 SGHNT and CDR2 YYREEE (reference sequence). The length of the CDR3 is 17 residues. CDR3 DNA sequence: TGTGCCAGCAGCCCGGGACTAGCGGGAGAACCCTCCTACGAGCAGTACTTC. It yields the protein CASSPGLAGEPSYEQYF.

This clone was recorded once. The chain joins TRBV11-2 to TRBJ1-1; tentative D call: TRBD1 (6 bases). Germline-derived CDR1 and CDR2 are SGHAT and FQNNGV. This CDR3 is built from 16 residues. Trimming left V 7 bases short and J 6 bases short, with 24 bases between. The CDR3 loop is CASTKGTGQAYSEAFF. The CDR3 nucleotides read TGTGCCAGCACGAAAGGTACGGGACAAGCGTACTCTGAAGCTTTCTTT.

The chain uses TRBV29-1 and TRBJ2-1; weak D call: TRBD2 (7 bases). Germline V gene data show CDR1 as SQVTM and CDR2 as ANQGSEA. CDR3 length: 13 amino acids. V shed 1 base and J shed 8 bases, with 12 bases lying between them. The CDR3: CSVEGGGAYEQFF. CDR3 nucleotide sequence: TGCAGCGTTGAAGGAGGGGGGGCTTATGAGCAGTTCTTC.

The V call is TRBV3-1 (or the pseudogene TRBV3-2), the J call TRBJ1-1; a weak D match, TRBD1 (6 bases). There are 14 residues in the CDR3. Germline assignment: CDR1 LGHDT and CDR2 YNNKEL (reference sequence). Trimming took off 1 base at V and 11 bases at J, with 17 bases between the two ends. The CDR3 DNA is TGTGCCAGCAGCCAAGGTCAGGGGTGGGGGGGCGCTTTCTTT. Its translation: CASSQGQGWGGAFF.

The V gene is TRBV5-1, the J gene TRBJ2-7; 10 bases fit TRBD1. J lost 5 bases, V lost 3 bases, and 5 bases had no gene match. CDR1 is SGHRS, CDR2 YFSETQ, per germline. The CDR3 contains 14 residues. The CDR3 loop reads CASSSGQGINEQYF. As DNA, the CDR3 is TGCGCCAGCAGCTCGGGACAGGGGATCAACGAGCAGTACTTC.

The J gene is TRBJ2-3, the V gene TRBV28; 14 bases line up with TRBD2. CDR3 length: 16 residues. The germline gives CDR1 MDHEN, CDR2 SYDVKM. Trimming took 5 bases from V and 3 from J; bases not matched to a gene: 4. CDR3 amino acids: CASSRLAGGQTDTQYF. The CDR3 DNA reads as TGTGCCAGCAGTCGACTAGCGGGGGGGCAAACAGATACGCAGTATTTT.